These T cell receptor beta chains were read from a single sample in a study of blood T cell repertoires in COVID-19. TCRdb's table, derived via immunoSEQ multiplex PCR, lists solely in-frame clones and lacks some. Of under 250,000 clones in the sample, roughly 81% were seen once. What was sequenced was peripheral blood. The receptors derive from a man aged 45-65 years with acute or convalescent COVID-19. Both conserved end residues are part of each CDR3. The order of the fields is clone size, D gene, V gene, J gene, CDR3 DNA, CDR3 protein. The D gene is left open where the match is weak. Clone size appears in some rows only: once, few, many, or a class for an expanded clone.

few,.,TRBV27,TRBJ2-3,TGTGCCAGCAGTTTACAGACAGGCATAGATACGCAGTATTTT,CASSLQTGIDTQYF
.,.,TRBV27,TRBJ2-7,TGTGCCAGCAGTTTATCACTACGAAAAAACTCCTACGAGCAGTACTTC,CASSLSLRKNSYEQYF
.,.,TRBV11-3,TRBJ2-5,TGTGCCAGCAGCCGCGACAGGAACATGGAGACCCAGTACTTC,CASSRDRNMETQYF
.,.,TRBV5-1,TRBJ2-7,TGCGCCAGCAGCTCACGGGAAAGCTACGAGCAGTACTTC,CASSSRESYEQYF
.,.,TRBV5-4,TRBJ2-5,TGTGCCAGCAGCCCATCCAGGGCAAGGGGCACGGAGACCCAGTACTTC,CASSPSRARGTETQYF
.,TRBD1,TRBV4-1,TRBJ1-5,TGCGCCAGCAGCCAAGATCATGGACAGGGGGCTAGGAATCAGCCCCAGCATTTT,CASSQDHGQGARNQPQHF
.,TRBD2,TRBV6-4,TRBJ2-3,TGTGCCAGCAGTGAGTGGGCTAGCGGGGGTTATACGCAGTATTTT,CASSEWASGGYTQYF
few,.,TRBV7-3,TRBJ1-2,TGTGCCAGCAGCCTGGGGACCAGGGGCTATGGCTACACCTTC,CASSLGTRGYGYTF
.,TRBD1,TRBV3-1/TRBV3-2,TRBJ2-5,TGTGCCAGCAGCCCCCGACAGGGGGCGAGGGGAGAGACCCAGTACTTC,CASSPRQGARGETQYF
.,.,TRBV11-2,TRBJ2-5,TGTGCCAGCAGCTTAGTGTTCGGGGTTATAGGGGAGACCCAGTACTTC,CASSLVFGVIGETQYF
.,TRBD2,TRBV7-8,TRBJ2-3,TGTGCCAGCAGCTTAGGAGGACTAGCGGGAGGTAGAGATACGCAGTATTTT,CASSLGGLAGGRDTQYF
.,.,TRBV9,TRBJ1-1,TGTGCCAGCAGCGCCCCAGCAGGACAGCCGAACACTGAAGCTTTCTTT,CASSAPAGQPNTEAFF
.,.,TRBV7-9,TRBJ2-4,TGTGCCAGCAGCTTAGACAGGGTAGCCAAAAACATTCAGTACTTC,CASSLDRVAKNIQYF
once,.,TRBV7-3,TRBJ2-1,TGTGCCAGCAGCTTACCGGGACAAGAGCAGTTCTTC,CASSLPGQEQFF
few,.,TRBV7-2,TRBJ2-7,TGTGCCAGCAGCTTTTACTTCTACGAGCAGTACTTC,CASSFYFYEQYF
once,TRBD1,TRBV2,TRBJ1-1,TGTGCCAGCAGTGAAAGGGGGCAGAACACTGAAGCTTTCTTT,CASSERGQNTEAFF
.,.,TRBV4-1,TRBJ2-2,TGCGCCAGCAGCCAAGAGCCCATCAGGGCTAGGACCGGGGAGCTGTTTTTT,CASSQEPIRARTGELFF
.,TRBD1,TRBV5-1,TRBJ2-1,TGCGCCAGCAGCATGGGACAGGTTGGCTACAATGAGCAGTTCTTC,CASSMGQVGYNEQFF
.,TRBD2,TRBV24-1,TRBJ2-3,TGTGCCACCAGTGGCCCGGACGGACTAGCGGGAGGAGATACGCAGTATTTT,CATSGPDGLAGGDTQYF
few,.,TRBV21-1,TRBJ2-1,TGTGCCAGCAGCAAGGGGGGGATAAGCTACAATGAGCAGTTCTTC,CASSKGGISYNEQFF
once,.,TRBV7-7,TRBJ1-3,TGTGCTAGCAGCCCCGGGGTTGGAAACACCATATATTTT,CASSPGVGNTIYF
.,.,TRBV6-5,TRBJ1-2,TGTGCCAGCAGTTACAGGGGTGGCTACACCTTC,CASSYRGGYTF
.,TRBD1,TRBV9,TRBJ1-1,TGTGCCAGCAGCCCCCGACAGGGGGCGAGCAACACTGAAGCTTTCTTT,CASSPRQGASNTEAFF
.,.,TRBV11-2,TRBJ2-7,TGTGCCAGCAGCTTAGGAGGGAACTACGAGCAGTACTTC,CASSLGGNYEQYF
few,.,TRBV7-2,TRBJ2-7,TGTGCCAGCAGCCCCAGGGGGGTTAGCGGGGTCTACGAGCAGTACTTC,CASSPRGVSGVYEQYF
.,.,TRBV6-1,TRBJ2-7,TGTGCCAGCAGGCCAGCGGTTAGCTCCTACGAGCAGTACTTC,CASRPAVSSYEQYF
.,.,TRBV28,TRBJ2-7,TGTGCCAGCAGTTTATCCCACTACGAGCAGTACTTC,CASSLSHYEQYF
.,TRBD1,TRBV5-6,TRBJ2-7,TGTGCCAGCAGCTCAGGGACAGGGTACTACGAGCAGTACTTC,CASSSGTGYYEQYF
.,TRBD1,TRBV7-8,TRBJ1-1,TGTGCCAGCAGCCTGCGGAATACCAGAGACAGGGTAACTGAAGCTTTCTTT,CASSLRNTRDRVTEAFF
.,TRBD1,TRBV29-1,TRBJ2-7,TGCAGCGTTGGGGGACAGGGGCCTCGGGAGCAGTACTTC,CSVGGQGPREQYF
once,TRBD1,TRBV7-8,TRBJ2-7,TGTGCCAGCAGCTTAGTAGGCCCAGGGGGCTCCCACGAGCAGTACTTC,CASSLVGPGGSHEQYF
.,.,TRBV24-1,TRBJ1-1,TGTGCCACCAAGAATTTCGGGAGCTATCGAGTGAAGAACACTGAAGCTTTCTTT,CATKNFGSYRVKNTEAFF
.,.,TRBV3-1/TRBV3-2,TRBJ2-2,TGTGCCAGCACTATAGGAAGCGACGCCGGGGAGCTGTTTTTT,CASTIGSDAGELFF
.,TRBD1,TRBV12-5,TRBJ1-1,TGTGCTAGTGGTTTGAACAGGGGGATCGGGACTGAAGCTTTCTTT,CASGLNRGIGTEAFF
.,TRBD1,TRBV6-5,TRBJ2-7,TGTGCCAGCAGTCCCTGGGACAGGGGACGCGAGCAGTACTTC,CASSPWDRGREQYF
.,TRBD1,TRBV30,TRBJ1-6,TGTGCCAGCGACCGGACAGGGGTACATTCACCCCTCCACTTT,CASDRTGVHSPLHF
once,.,TRBV30,TRBJ1-2,TGTGCCTGGGAGAGGGTCTTTTGGGAGGCTAACTATGGCTACACCTTC,CAWERVFWEANYGYTF